The 19 T cell receptor beta chains below were found in one sample sequenced in a study of T cell responses to AZD1222 COVID-19 vaccine (dated by TCRdb to about 2021). Read against the paper, the sample's time point label means: baseline before first vaccination. Libraries were built with the immunoSEQ multiplex PCR assay. In TCRdb, the immuneACCESS table is reduced to in-frame sequences with V and J assigned. These tables do not hold every clone; where another copy was compared, an unresolved V gene accounts for under half, and the others remain unexplained. The record for this sample contains about 140,000 clones. Of the sample, under 2.5% is held by the ten largest clones. Sequences were obtained from peripheral blood. All receptors come from an adult in good health.

The chain has TRBV6-2 or TRBV6-3 and TRBJ1-2, with TRBD1 matching 10 bases. The CDR3 has 15 residues. Per germline, CDR1 MNHEY and CDR2 SVGEGT. With V trimmed by 6 bases and J by 5 bases, 9 bases remained unmatched. The CDR3: CASSRDRGQGYGYTF. CDR3 in DNA: TGTGCCAGCAGCCGCGACAGGGGGCAAGGGTATGGCTACACCTTC.

CDR3 residues: CASSPPRGPGNTIYF. The CDR3 DNA is TGTGCCAGCTCACCGCCCAGGGGGCCTGGAAACACCATATATTTT. The V and J genes are TRBV18 and TRBJ1-3; TRBD1 matches 8 bases. Germline V lookup: CDR1 KGHSH, CDR2 LQKENI. This CDR3 spans 15 amino acids. V lost 3 bases to trimming and J lost 2 bases; unmatched junction nucleotides: 3.

This sequence joins TRBV6-2 or TRBV6-3 and TRBJ1-1; TRBD1 agrees at 9 bases. Trimming removed 5 bases from V and 0 bases from J; junction bases left unmatched: 1. The CDR3 consists of 14 residues. Germline lookup yields CDR1 MNHEY and CDR2 SVGEGT. CDR3 coding DNA: TGTGCCAGCAGTAGACAGGGGGTGAACACTGAAGCTTTCTTT. Residues: CASSRQGVNTEAFF.

The chain couples TRBV14 to TRBJ2-1; D is perhaps TRBD2 (6 bases). There are 12 residues in the CDR3. Germline lookup yields CDR1 SGHDN and CDR2 FVKESK. With 4 bases removed from V and 13 bases from J, the gap between germline ends came to 14 bases. Here the CDR3 DNA reads TGTGCCAGCAGCCCGGGGGAGGAGGAACAGTTCTTC. This gives the protein CASSPGEEEQFF.

The rearrangement links TRBV28 to TRBJ1-1, with no clear D. Looked up from germline, CDR1 is MDHEN and CDR2 is SYDVKM. V lost 6 bases to trimming and J lost 1 base, with 3 bases between them. The CDR3 is made up of 11 amino acids. The CDR3 coding sequence is TGTGCCAGCAGCAGGAACACTGAAGCTTTCTTT. Its protein product is CASSRNTEAFF.

J is TRBJ1-6 and V is TRBV27; no clear D gene. The V and J ends lost 4 bases and 6 bases respectively, with 13 bases between them. The germline CDR1 and CDR2 sequences are MNHEY and SMNVEV (reference sequence). The CDR3 runs to 15 residues. The CDR3 DNA sequence: TGTGCCAGCAGTTCCCGATTCCCCGGTAATTCACCCCTCCACTTT. This codes for CASSSRFPGNSPLHF.

The rearrangement uses TRBV19 and TRBJ1-1, with D unclear. Trimming cost V 0 bases and J 3 bases, with 23 bases left between them. Germline loops: CDR1 LNHDA, CDR2 SQIVND (reference sequence). The CDR3 extends over 19 amino acids. The CDR3 protein is CASSIDVYPSRGRDTEAFF. DNA for the CDR3: TGTGCCAGTAGTATAGATGTCTACCCGTCGAGAGGGCGGGACACTGAAGCTTTCTTT.

The chain uses TRBV6-4 and TRBJ2-2; no firm D call. Germline CDR1 is MRHNA and CDR2 is SNTAGT. The CDR3 loop spans 16 amino acids. Trimming took off 0 bases at V and 6 bases at J, with 14 bases between the two ends. The CDR3 DNA reads TGTGCCAGCAGTGACTCTAGCAGTCCCTTCGCCGGGGAGCTGTTTTTT. Residues: CASSDSSSPFAGELFF.

The chain is built from TRBV27 and TRBJ2-5; 14 nucleotides line up with TRBD2. CDR1 is MNHEY, CDR2 SMNVEV, per germline (reference sequence). CDR3 length: 17 residues. V trimming: 0 bases; J trimming: 5 bases; junction bases outside the gene matches: 5. CDR3 DNA sequence: TGTGCCAGCAGTTTATCGACTAGCGGGGGGGCCGGTGAGACCCAGTACTTC. It encodes CASSLSTSGGAGETQYF.

Here the CDR3 reads CASRTDNYGYTF. In DNA, the CDR3 is TGTGCCAGCAGGACAGACAACTATGGCTACACCTTC. The V and J genes are TRBV4-2 and TRBJ1-2; perhaps TRBD1 as D (5 bases). The V end was cut by 6 bases, the J end by 2 bases, with 7 bases between. Germline V gene lookup returns CDR1 LGHNA and CDR2 YNFKEQ. This CDR3 is 12 amino acids long.

The chain uses TRBV5-1 and TRBJ1-3; D is ambiguous. CDR1 is SGHRS and CDR2 is YFSETQ in the germline V gene. V dropped 2 bases and J dropped 1 base, with 7 bases sitting between them. The CDR3 spans 14 residues. CDR3 sequence: CASSLALSGNTIYF. CDR3 nucleotides: TGCGCCAGCAGCTTAGCCCTTTCTGGAAACACCATATATTTT.

V and J are TRBV4-1 and TRBJ1-5, with D unresolved. Germline lookup yields CDR1 MGHRA and CDR2 YSYEKL. Trimming took 0 bases from V and 5 from J, leaving 14 bases between them. CDR3 length: 16 amino acids. CDR3 residues: CASSQEGGSYHQPQHF. The CDR3 nucleotides are TGCGCCAGCAGCCAAGAGGGAGGGAGTTACCATCAGCCCCAGCATTTT.

The V and J genes are TRBV13 and TRBJ2-2; 9 bases are shared with TRBD1. V lost 7 bases and J lost 2; bases outside the gene matches: 5. Germline-derived CDR1 and CDR2 are PRHDT and FYEKMQ (reference sequence). The CDR3 consists of 15 residues. The CDR3 reads CASNNRGRNTGELFF. The CDR3 region has the DNA TGTGCCAGCAACAACAGGGGGCGAAACACCGGGGAGCTGTTTTTT.

The chain recombines TRBV11-2 with TRBJ1-3, with D unresolved. The CDR3 is 16 residues long. Trimming removed 2 bases at V and 0 bases at J, with 11 bases between. Germline CDR1 is SGHAT and CDR2 is FQNNGV. CDR3 nucleotide sequence: TGTGCCAGCAGCTTAAGCGGTTGGAACTCTGGAAACACCATATATTTT. Protein product: CASSLSGWNSGNTIYF.

The rearrangement links TRBV5-4 to TRBJ2-5; 11 nucleotides agree with TRBD2. The germline V gene encodes CDR1 SGHNT and CDR2 YYREEE (reference sequence). J was trimmed by 4 bases and V by 3 bases; bases with no gene match: 8. CDR3 size: 16 residues. The CDR3 nucleotides are TGTGCCAGCAGCTCCCTAGCGGGGGGCATGGGAGAGACCCAGTACTTC. This translates into CASSSLAGGMGETQYF.

The gene calls are TRBV2 and TRBJ1-2; TRBD1 is a possible D gene (5 bases). The CDR3 is 14 amino acids. Germline CDR1 is SNHLY and CDR2 is FYNNEI. Trimming took 6 bases from V and 2 from J, leaving 13 bases between them. CDR3 bases: TGTGCCAGCAGAGAACAGGCCGAAAACTATGGCTACACCTTC. Protein: CASREQAENYGYTF. The whole variable domain, remainder taken from reference TRBV2 and TRBJ1-2, is EPEVTQTPSHQVTQMGQEVILRCVPISNHLYFYWYRQILGQKVEFLVSFYNNEISEKSEIFDDQFSVERPDGSNFTLKIRSTKLEDSAMYFCASREQAENYGYTFGSGTRLTVV.

The chain couples TRBV4-2 to TRBJ2-7; 8 positions agree with TRBD1. The CDR3 is 16 amino acids. J was trimmed by 0 bases and V by 0 bases; bases with no gene match: 4. Per germline, CDR1 LGHNA and CDR2 YNFKEQ. CDR3 sequence reads: CASSQDLGTGSYEQYF. CDR3 nucleotides: TGTGCCAGCAGCCAAGATCTGGGGACAGGCTCCTACGAGCAGTACTTC.

The chain combines TRBV30 with TRBJ2-7, with a tentative D call TRBD1 (5 bases). The CDR3 has 12 residues. V gave up 4 bases and J gave up 3 bases, with 10 bases separating them. In germline, CDR1 is GTSNPN, CDR2 SVGIG (reference sequence). CDR3 in DNA: TGTGCCTGGACCACAGGACGCTACGAGCAGTACTTC. Its protein product is CAWTTGRYEQYF.

This sequence joins TRBV4-1 and TRBJ2-1; TRBD2 aligns across 8 bases. The CDR3 is 17 residues long. Unmatched junction bases numbered 5, after V lost 1 base and J lost 0 bases. Looked up from germline, CDR1 is MGHRA and CDR2 is YSYEKL. The CDR3 DNA follows: TGCGCCAGCAGCCAAGCCCCGGGGGGGCCCTCCTACAATGAGCAGTTCTTC. Protein sequence: CASSQAPGGPSYNEQFF.